This T cell receptor beta chain was identified in a study of T cell responses to AZD1222 COVID-19 vaccine. As for the study in general: Timing groups of about 4 and about 12 weeks for second doses were pooled.

Study-level findings and limits: There were repertoire samples only from the period after the peak T cell response. Donor demographics were predominantly white British with a female majority; clonal diversity may be underestimated.

For this clone: Its cognate antigen is unknown.

Here immunoSEQ multiplex PCR was the method, and the copy in TCRdb shows in-frame clones only, minus some. The profile covers about 150,000 clones, with 90% appearing a single time and 1.5% to 2% taken by the ten largest. CDR1 and CDR2 from the germline V gene are MDHEN and SYDVKM. The CDR3 length is 15 residues. V lost 2 bases and J lost 4, with 9 bases in between. J is TRBJ1-6 and V is TRBV28, with D possibly being TRBD1 (5 bases). This TCR was recovered from an adult in good health. The sample in question was peripheral blood, obtained on day 0 of AZD1222 vaccination. The CDR3 DNA reads as TGTGCCAGCAGTTTAAAGGGACGTTATAATTCACCCCTCCACTTT. This translates into CASSLKGRYNSPLHF.